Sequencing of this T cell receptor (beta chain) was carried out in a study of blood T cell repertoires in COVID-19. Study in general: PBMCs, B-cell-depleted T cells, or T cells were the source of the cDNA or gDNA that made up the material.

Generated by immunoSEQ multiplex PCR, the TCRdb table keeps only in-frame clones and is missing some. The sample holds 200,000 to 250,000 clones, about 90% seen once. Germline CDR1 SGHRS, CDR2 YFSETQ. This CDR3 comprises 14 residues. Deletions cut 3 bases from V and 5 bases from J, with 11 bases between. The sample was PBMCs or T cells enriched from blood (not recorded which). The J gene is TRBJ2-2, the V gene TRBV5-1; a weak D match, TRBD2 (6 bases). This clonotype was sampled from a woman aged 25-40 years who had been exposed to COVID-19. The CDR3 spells CASSYGSGTGELFF. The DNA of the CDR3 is TGCGCCAGCAGCTACGGGAGCGGTACCGGGGAGCTGTTTTTT.